The 2 T cell receptor beta chains reported below all come from one sample, sequenced in a study of response to subunit inactivated influenza vaccine. Via MiXCR, TCRdb re-called the RT-PCR reads, giving one row per CDR3 protein. The sample shows around 850,000 distinct CDR3 sequences, around 18% of them seen only once. This sample comprised PBMCs from blood, obtained 5 to 6 days after vaccination. These receptors came from a man in his fifties or sixties who received an inactivated influenza vaccine.

This sequence joins TRBV6-5 and TRBJ1-6; D ambiguous. V was cut by 0 bases and J by 7 bases, with 13 bases left in between. The germline CDR1 and CDR2 sequences are MNHEY and SVGAGI. The CDR3 length is 16 residues. The CDR3 nucleotides read TGTGCCAGCAGTTACTCGAGGAGGACGAGCAATTCACCCCTCCACTTT. Encoded protein: CASSYSRRTSNSPLHF.

This clonotype was counted many times. The V gene is TRBV28, the J gene TRBJ1-1; the D is unclear. Trimming removed 5 bases from V and 3 bases from J, with 7 bases in between. Per the germline V gene, CDR1 is MDHEN and CDR2 is SYDVKM. This CDR3 region has 12 residues. CDR3 amino acids: CASSRPYTEAFF. The CDR3 DNA sequence: TGTGCCAGCAGTCGACCGTACACTGAAGCTTTCTTT.